Below, 22 T cell receptor beta chains from the same sample are listed, as sequenced in a study of T-cell memory formation after mild COVID-19. MiXCR, run by TCRdb on the 5' RACE reads, gives a single entry per CDR3 protein. The sample shows about 340,000 distinct CDR3 sequences, around an eighth of them seen only once. The sequenced material came from PBMCs or a T cell subset sorted from them (not recorded which). The receptors were gathered from a man between 18 and 35 years old who had mild COVID-19 (a few samples of this study predate the infection). Cell type and time point are not known.

The chain employs TRBV5-6 and TRBJ2-7; D possibly corresponds to TRBD2 (5 bases). V was shortened by 4 bases and J by 5 bases, with 13 bases between the two germline ends. The CDR3 extends over 13 amino acids. In germline, CDR1 is SGHDT, CDR2 YYEEEE. CDR3 sequence reads: CASSPTGRDEQYV. For the CDR3, the DNA is TGTGCCAGCAGCCCCACTGGGCGGGACGAGCAGTACGTC.

This clonotype was seen more than once but under ten times. The genes are TRBV4-3 and TRBJ2-1; the match to TRBD2 covers 8 bases. V lost 1 base and J lost 4; bases outside the gene matches: 6. Germline-derived CDR1 and CDR2 are LGHNA and YSLEER. CDR3 length equals 16 residues. The CDR3 DNA sequence: TGCGCCAGCAGCCAAGGTTCCGGGGGGGTGTACAATGAGCAGTTCTTC. This gives the protein CASSQGSGGVYNEQFF.

Only a few counts were recorded for this clonotype. The V and J genes are TRBV18 and TRBJ2-5, with D tentatively TRBD1 (5 bases). CDR3 length equals 13 residues. Deletions cut 0 bases from V and 5 bases from J, with 7 bases between. The germline gives CDR1 KGHSH, CDR2 LQKENI. Here the CDR3 reads CASSPPKGETQYF. The CDR3 DNA reads TGTGCCAGCTCACCACCGAAGGGGGAGACCCAGTACTTC.

This clonotype was counted a few times. The V and J genes are TRBV6-2 or TRBV6-3 and TRBJ1-2; maybe TRBD1 (6 bases). CDR3 length: 13 residues. V lost 6 bases and J lost 2, with 10 bases in between. Per the germline V gene, CDR1 is MNHEY and CDR2 is SVGEGT. The CDR3 DNA reads TGTGCCAGCAGCCAGGGGTTGAACTATGGCTACACCTTC. Encoded protein: CASSQGLNYGYTF.

The chain couples TRBV6-2 or TRBV6-3 to TRBJ1-5; no definite D call. V lost 3 bases and J lost 9, with 9 bases in between. Germline V gene data show CDR1 as MNHEY and CDR2 as SVGEGT. This CDR3 contains 12 residues. The chain's CDR3 is CASSYRRGPQHF. As DNA, the CDR3 is TGTGCCAGCAGTTATAGGCGGGGGCCCCAGCATTTT.

The chain joins TRBV2 to TRBJ2-2; 9 positions match TRBD1. The CDR3 is 13 amino acids. CDR1 is SNHLY and CDR2 is FYNNEI in the germline V gene. The trim removed 10 bases at V and 3 bases at J, leaving 3 bases unmatched. CDR3 in amino acids: CATRQGDTGELFF. In DNA, the CDR3 is TGTGCCACCCGACAGGGGGACACCGGGGAGCTGTTTTTT. The entire variable domain, with the rest obtained from reference TRBV2 and TRBJ2-2, is as follows: EPEVTQTPSHQVTQMGQEVILRCVPISNHLYFYWYRQILGQKVEFLVSFYNNEISEKSEIFDDQFSVERPDGSNFTLKIRSTKLEDSAMYFCATRQGDTGELFFGEGSRLTVL.

The chain links TRBV19 to TRBJ2-2, with D possibly TRBD2 on 7 matching bases. The V and J ends lost 7 bases and 6 bases respectively, with 18 bases between them. CDR1 and CDR2 from the germline V gene are LNHDA and SQIVND (reference sequence). The CDR3 consists of 15 residues. The CDR3 here is CASNLGGAPPGELFF. CDR3 nucleotides: TGTGCCAGTAATCTTGGGGGGGCGCCTCCCGGGGAGCTGTTTTTT.

The gene calls are TRBV29-1 and TRBJ2-2; 7 nucleotides agree with TRBD1. The CDR3 loop spans 14 amino acids. Germline loops: CDR1 SQVTM, CDR2 ANQGSEA. V lost 6 bases and J lost 0; bases outside the gene matches: 4. CDR3 DNA: TGCAGCGTACTCACAGGGGCGAACACCGGGGAGCTGTTTTTT. Protein: CSVLTGANTGELFF.

This clonotype was seen repeatedly, ten times or more. The CDR3 reads CASSQGGHQPQHF. The CDR3 region has the DNA TGTGCCAGCAGCCAGGGGGGACATCAGCCCCAGCATTTT. This chain uses TRBV4-2 with TRBJ1-5, with D maybe TRBD1 (5 bases). Germline CDR1 reads LGHNA; CDR2 reads YNFKEQ. The CDR3 has 13 residues. V lost 3 bases to trimming and J lost 5 bases, with 8 bases between them.

There are a few counts of this clonotype. The chain employs TRBV28 and TRBJ1-5; D gene ambiguous. Trimming shortened V by 7 bases and J by 3 bases, and 10 bases separated the two germline ends. The CDR3 loop spans 13 amino acids. Per the germline V gene, CDR1 is MDHEN and CDR2 is SYDVKM. As DNA, the CDR3 is TGTGCCAGCAACACGGGGAACAATCAGCCCCAGCATTTT. This translates into CASNTGNNQPQHF. Filled out from reference TRBV28 and TRBJ1-5, the complete variable domain reads DVKVTQSSRYLVKRTGEKVFLECVQDMDHENMFWYRQDPGLGLRLIYFSYDVKMKEKGDIPEGYSVSREKKERFSLILESASTNQTSMYLCASNTGNNQPQHFGDGTRLSIL.

This clonotype was detected a few times. CDR3 bases: TGTGCCAGCAGTTACTCGGGGAGGGGATACTATGGCTACACCTTC. It translates to CASSYSGRGYYGYTF. V gene TRBV6-6 combines with J gene TRBJ1-2, with a weak D call TRBD1 (5 bases). The V gene lost 0 bases and the J gene lost 3 bases, with 11 bases spanning the gap. The CDR3 spans 15 residues. Germline lookup yields CDR1 MNHNY and CDR2 SVGAGI (reference sequence).

This clonotype has only one observation. The V and J genes are TRBV25-1 and TRBJ2-7, with D perhaps TRBD1 (5 bases). There are 12 residues in the CDR3. Germline CDR1 MGHDK, CDR2 SYGVNS. The V and J ends lost 5 bases and 5 bases respectively, with 10 bases between them. The CDR3 here is CASSRTIHEQYF. As DNA, the CDR3 is TGTGCCAGCAGTCGGACAATCCACGAGCAGTACTTC.

This clonotype was detected a few times. The J gene is TRBJ2-2, the V gene TRBV30; D not resolved. CDR3 length: 12 residues. Germline CDR1 and CDR2: GTSNPN and SVGIG (reference sequence). V was cut by 4 bases and J by 1 base, with 4 bases left in between. CDR3 sequence: CAWNGNTGELFF. CDR3 in DNA: TGTGCCTGGAACGGGAACACCGGGGAGCTGTTTTTT.

The table lists this clonotype with many counts. This chain joins TRBV7-9 and TRBJ1-2; D is ambiguous. Trimming left V 5 bases short and J 6 bases short, with 16 bases between. The V gene's germline CDR1 is SEHNR and CDR2 FQNEAQ (reference sequence). The CDR3 spans 14 residues. This CDR3 is CASSQLAERDGYTF. CDR3 bases: TGTGCCAGCAGCCAACTAGCAGAGAGGGATGGCTACACCTTC.

This clonotype was seen repeatedly, ten times or more. The chain employs TRBV9 and TRBJ2-1; no definite D call. The V end was cut by 0 bases, the J end by 4 bases, with 8 bases between. CDR1 and CDR2 (germline): SGDLS, YYNGEE. CDR3 length: 14 amino acids. The CDR3 DNA is TGTGCCAGCAGCGTAGTAGGCAGTTACAATGAGCAGTTCTTC. Translating it yields CASSVVGSYNEQFF.

V and J are TRBV24-1 and TRBJ1-5; possible D gene TRBD1, 5 bases. The germline CDR1 and CDR2 sequences are KGHDR and SFDVKD. V shed 4 bases and J shed 8 bases, with 8 bases lying between them. The CDR3 loop spans 12 amino acids. The CDR3 reads CATSEVGEPQHF. CDR3 nucleotides: TGTGCCACCAGTGAGGTGGGGGAGCCCCAGCATTTT.

This clonotype was seen more than once but under ten times. The chain joins TRBV5-1 to TRBJ2-7, with 7 bases aligning to TRBD1. Per germline, CDR1 SGHRS and CDR2 YFSETQ. Unmatched junction bases numbered 13, after V lost 2 bases and J lost 2 bases. This CDR3 is 17 amino acids long. The CDR3 region is CASSFLPSGTAPYEQYF. The CDR3 nucleotides read TGCGCCAGCAGCTTTCTCCCTTCCGGGACAGCACCCTACGAGCAGTACTTC.

The chain uses TRBV27 and TRBJ2-3; TRBD1 aligns across 12 bases. The germline V gene has CDR1 MNHEY and CDR2 SMNVEV (reference sequence). The CDR3 runs to 15 residues. V was pared by 10 bases and J by 4 bases, with 9 bases of the junction left unmatched. The CDR3 sequence: CANLRDRGPADTQYF. CDR3 nucleotides: TGTGCCAATCTCCGGGACAGGGGGCCAGCAGATACGCAGTATTTT.

This clonotype came up a few times. This CDR3 reads CASSPGPMDRGSTEAFF. CDR3 in DNA: TGCGCCAGCAGCCCCGGGCCCATGGACAGGGGATCCACTGAAGCTTTCTTT. The rearrangement joins TRBV5-1 to TRBJ1-1, with 9 bases matching TRBD1. The V segment lost 4 bases and the J segment 4 bases; nucleotides outside the gene matches: 14. CDR1 is SGHRS and CDR2 is YFSETQ in the germline V gene. The CDR3 consists of 17 residues.

The gene calls are TRBV27 and TRBJ2-5; possibly TRBD1 for D (5 bases). Trimming pared 5 bases from V and 7 bases from J, leaving 17 bases between. The length of the CDR3 is 14 residues. Germline-derived CDR1 and CDR2 are MNHEY and SMNVEV (reference sequence). CDR3 sequence: CASSLGHLRGTQYF. CDR3 nucleotide sequence: TGTGCCAGCAGTCTTGGACACCTAAGGGGGACCCAGTACTTC.

This clonotype has ten or more counts. The chain couples TRBV10-3 to TRBJ1-2; D unresolved. CDR1 and CDR2 (germline): ENHRY, SYGVKD. This CDR3 has 12 amino acids. Trimming removed 6 bases at V and 1 base at J, with 6 bases between. This CDR3 is CAIRRHNYGYTF. The CDR3 bases are TGTGCCATCAGAAGACATAACTATGGCTACACCTTC.

This rearrangement joins TRBV19 to TRBJ1-5; D is undetermined. Looked up from germline, CDR1 is LNHDA and CDR2 is SQIVND (reference sequence). The CDR3 length is 13 residues. V was trimmed by 6 bases and J by 6 bases, leaving 12 bases between them. The CDR3 DNA reads TGTGCCAGTAGCTTGTGGGAGGGTCAGCCCCAGCATTTT. This translates into CASSLWEGQPQHF.